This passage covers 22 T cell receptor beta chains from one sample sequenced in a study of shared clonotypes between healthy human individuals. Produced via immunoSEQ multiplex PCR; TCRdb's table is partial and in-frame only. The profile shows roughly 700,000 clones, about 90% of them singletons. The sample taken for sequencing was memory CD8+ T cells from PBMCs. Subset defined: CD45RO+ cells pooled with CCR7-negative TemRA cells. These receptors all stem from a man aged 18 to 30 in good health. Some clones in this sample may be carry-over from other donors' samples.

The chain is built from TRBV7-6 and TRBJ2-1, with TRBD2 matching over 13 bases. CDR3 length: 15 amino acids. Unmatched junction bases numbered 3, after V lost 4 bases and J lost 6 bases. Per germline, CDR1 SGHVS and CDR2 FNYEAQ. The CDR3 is CASSSTSGRGNEQFF. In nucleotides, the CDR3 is TGTGCCAGCAGCTCAACTAGCGGGAGGGGCAATGAGCAGTTCTTC.

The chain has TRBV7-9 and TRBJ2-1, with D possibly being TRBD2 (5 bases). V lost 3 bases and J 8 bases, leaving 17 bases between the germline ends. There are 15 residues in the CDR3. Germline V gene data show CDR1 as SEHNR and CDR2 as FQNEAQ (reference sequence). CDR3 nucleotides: TGTGCCAGCAGCTTCGGTGGAGGAGTTGCCGATGAGCAGTTCTTC. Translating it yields CASSFGGGVADEQFF.

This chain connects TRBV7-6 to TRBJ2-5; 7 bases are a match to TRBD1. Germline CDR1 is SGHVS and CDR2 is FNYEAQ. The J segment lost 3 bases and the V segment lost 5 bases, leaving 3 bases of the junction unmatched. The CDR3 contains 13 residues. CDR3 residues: CASSRDREETQYF. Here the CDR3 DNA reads TGTGCCAGCAGCCGGGACAGAGAAGAGACCCAGTACTTC. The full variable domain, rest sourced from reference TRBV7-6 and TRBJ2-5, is GAGVSQSPRYKVTKRGQDVALRCDPISGHVSLYWYRQALGQGPEFLTYFNYEAQQDKSGLPNDRFSAERPEGSISTLTIQRTEQRDSAMYRCASSRDREETQYFGPGTRLLVL.

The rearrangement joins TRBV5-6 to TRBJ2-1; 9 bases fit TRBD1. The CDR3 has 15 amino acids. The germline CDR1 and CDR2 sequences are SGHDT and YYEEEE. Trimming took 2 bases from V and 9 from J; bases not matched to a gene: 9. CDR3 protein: CASSLGTGGFGEQFF. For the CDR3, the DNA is TGTGCCAGCAGCTTAGGCACAGGGGGCTTTGGTGAGCAGTTCTTC.

CDR3 in amino acids: CASSQEIYYEQYF. The DNA of the CDR3 is TGTGCCAGCAGCCAAGAGATCTACTACGAGCAGTACTTC. The chain joins TRBV14 to TRBJ2-7; unclear D gene. Germline CDR1 SGHDN, CDR2 FVKESK. Trimming shortened V by 0 bases and J by 3 bases, and 6 bases separated the two germline ends. CDR3 length: 13 amino acids.

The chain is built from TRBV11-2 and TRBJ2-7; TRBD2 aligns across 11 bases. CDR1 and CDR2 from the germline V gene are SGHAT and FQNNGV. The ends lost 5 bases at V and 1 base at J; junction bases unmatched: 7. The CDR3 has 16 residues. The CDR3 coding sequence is TGTGCCAGCAGCCTAGGGCCTAGCGGGAGGTCCTACGAGCAGTACTTC. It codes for CASSLGPSGRSYEQYF. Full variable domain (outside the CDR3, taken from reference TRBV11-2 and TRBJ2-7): EAGVAQSPRYKIIEKRQSVAFWCNPISGHATLYWYQQILGQGPKLLIQFQNNGVVDDSQLPKDRFSAERLKGVDSTLKIQPAKLEDSAVYLCASSLGPSGRSYEQYFGPGTRLTVT.

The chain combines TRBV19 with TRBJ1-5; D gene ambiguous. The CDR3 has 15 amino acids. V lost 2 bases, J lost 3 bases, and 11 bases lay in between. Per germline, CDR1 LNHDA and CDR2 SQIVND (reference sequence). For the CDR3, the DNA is TGTGCCAGTAGTATAAGCGACTCCTACAATCAGCCCCAGCATTTT. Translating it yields CASSISDSYNQPQHF.

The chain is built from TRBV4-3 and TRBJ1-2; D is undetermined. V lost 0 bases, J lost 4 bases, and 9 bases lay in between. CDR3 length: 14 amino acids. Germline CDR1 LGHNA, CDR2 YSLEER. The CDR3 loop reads CASSQDRMSYGYTF. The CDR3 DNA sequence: TGCGCCAGCAGCCAAGATCGGATGAGCTATGGCTACACCTTC.

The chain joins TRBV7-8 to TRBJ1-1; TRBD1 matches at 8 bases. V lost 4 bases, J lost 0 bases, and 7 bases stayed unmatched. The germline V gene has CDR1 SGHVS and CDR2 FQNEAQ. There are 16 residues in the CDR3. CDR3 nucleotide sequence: TGTGCCAGCAGCTCCAGGACAGGGAGCATGAACACTGAAGCTTTCTTT. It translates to CASSSRTGSMNTEAFF.

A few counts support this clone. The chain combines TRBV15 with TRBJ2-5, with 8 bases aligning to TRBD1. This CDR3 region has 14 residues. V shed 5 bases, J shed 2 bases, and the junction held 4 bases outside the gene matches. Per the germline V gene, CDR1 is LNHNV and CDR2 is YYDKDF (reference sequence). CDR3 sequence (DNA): TGTGCCACCAGCCCGGGACAGGATCAAGAGACCCAGTACTTC. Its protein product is CATSPGQDQETQYF.

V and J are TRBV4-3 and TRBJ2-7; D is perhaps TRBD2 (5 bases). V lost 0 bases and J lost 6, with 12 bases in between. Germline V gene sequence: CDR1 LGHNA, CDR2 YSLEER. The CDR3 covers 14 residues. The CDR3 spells CASSQDYEGLEQYF. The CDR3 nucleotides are TGCGCCAGCAGCCAAGATTACGAGGGCCTCGAGCAGTACTTC.

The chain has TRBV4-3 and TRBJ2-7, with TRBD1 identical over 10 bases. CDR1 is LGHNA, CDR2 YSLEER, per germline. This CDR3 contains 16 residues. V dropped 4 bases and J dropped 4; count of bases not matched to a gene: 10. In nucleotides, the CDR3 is TGCGCCAGCAGCCTCTACAGGGACAGGGGAGTTTACGAGCAGTACTTC. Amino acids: CASSLYRDRGVYEQYF.

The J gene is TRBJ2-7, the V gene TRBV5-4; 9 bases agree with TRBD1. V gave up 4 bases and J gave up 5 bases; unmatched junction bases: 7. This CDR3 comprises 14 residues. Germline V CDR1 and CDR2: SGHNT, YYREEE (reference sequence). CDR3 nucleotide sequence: TGTGCCAGCAGCCACGGACAGGGGCTTGACGAGCAGTACTTC. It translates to CASSHGQGLDEQYF.

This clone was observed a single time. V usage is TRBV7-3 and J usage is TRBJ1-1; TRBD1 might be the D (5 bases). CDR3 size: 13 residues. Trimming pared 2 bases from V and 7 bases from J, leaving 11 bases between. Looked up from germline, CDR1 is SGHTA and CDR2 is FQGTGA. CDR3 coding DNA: TGTGCCAGCAGCTTAGGGGGGTTGCGTGAAGCTTTCTTT. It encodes CASSLGGLREAFF.

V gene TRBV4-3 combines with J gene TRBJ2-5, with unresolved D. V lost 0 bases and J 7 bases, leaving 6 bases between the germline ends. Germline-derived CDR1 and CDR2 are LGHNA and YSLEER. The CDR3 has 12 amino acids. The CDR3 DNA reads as TGCGCCAGCAGCCAAGATTCAGGGACCCAGTACTTC. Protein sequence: CASSQDSGTQYF.

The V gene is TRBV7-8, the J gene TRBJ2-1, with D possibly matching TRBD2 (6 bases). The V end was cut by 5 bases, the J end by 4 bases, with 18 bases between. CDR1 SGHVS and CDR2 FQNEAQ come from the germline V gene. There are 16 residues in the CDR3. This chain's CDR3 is CASSGTSPGDYNEQFF. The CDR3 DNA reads TGTGCCAGCAGCGGAACTAGCCCGGGGGATTACAATGAGCAGTTCTTC.

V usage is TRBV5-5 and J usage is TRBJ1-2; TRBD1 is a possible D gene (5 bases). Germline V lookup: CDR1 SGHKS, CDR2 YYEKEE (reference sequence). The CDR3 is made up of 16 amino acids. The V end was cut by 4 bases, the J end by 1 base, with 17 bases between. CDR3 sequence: CASSRVPGDFNYGYTF. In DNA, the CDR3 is TGTGCCAGCAGCCGCGTTCCGGGGGACTTTAACTATGGCTACACCTTC.

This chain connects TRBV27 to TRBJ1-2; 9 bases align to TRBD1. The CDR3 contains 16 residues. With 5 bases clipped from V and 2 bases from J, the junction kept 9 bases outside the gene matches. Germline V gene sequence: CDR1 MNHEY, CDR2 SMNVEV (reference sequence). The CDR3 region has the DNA TGTGCCAGCAGTACACTGACAGGGGGGAGAAACTATGGCTACACCTTC. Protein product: CASSTLTGGRNYGYTF.

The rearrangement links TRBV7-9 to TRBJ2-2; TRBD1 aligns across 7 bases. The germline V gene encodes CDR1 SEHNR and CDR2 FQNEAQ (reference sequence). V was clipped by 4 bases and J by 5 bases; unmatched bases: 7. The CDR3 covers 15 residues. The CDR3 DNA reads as TGTGCCAGCAGCTCAAACAGGGGTGGGACCGGGGAGCTGTTTTTT. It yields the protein CASSSNRGGTGELFF.

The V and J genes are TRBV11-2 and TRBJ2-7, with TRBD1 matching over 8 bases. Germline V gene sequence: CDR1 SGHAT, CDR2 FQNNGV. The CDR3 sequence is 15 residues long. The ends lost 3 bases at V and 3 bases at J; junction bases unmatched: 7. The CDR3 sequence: CASSFITGGNYEQYF. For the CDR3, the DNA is TGTGCCAGCAGCTTCATTACAGGGGGAAACTACGAGCAGTACTTC. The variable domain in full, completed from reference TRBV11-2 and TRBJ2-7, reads EAGVAQSPRYKIIEKRQSVAFWCNPISGHATLYWYQQILGQGPKLLIQFQNNGVVDDSQLPKDRFSAERLKGVDSTLKIQPAKLEDSAVYLCASSFITGGNYEQYFGPGTRLTVT.

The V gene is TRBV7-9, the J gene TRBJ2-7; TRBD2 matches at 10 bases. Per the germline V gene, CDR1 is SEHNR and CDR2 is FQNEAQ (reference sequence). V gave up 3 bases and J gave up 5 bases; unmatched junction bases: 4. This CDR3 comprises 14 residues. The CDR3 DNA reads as TGTGCCAGCAGCTTCCCTAGCGGGAGAAACGAGCAGTACTTC. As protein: CASSFPSGRNEQYF.

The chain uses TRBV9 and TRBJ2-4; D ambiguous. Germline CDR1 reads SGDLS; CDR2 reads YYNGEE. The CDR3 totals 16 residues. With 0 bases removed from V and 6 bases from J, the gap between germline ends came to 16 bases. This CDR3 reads CASSVDSRIPPNIQYF. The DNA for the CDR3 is TGTGCCAGCAGCGTAGATAGCAGAATCCCCCCAAACATTCAGTACTTC.